The 28 T cell receptor beta chains reported below all come from one sample, sequenced in a study of beta chain features in type 1 diabetes. Expressed TCRB transcripts were sequenced because the entire RNA isolate underwent reverse transcription. Only in-frame clones appear in the TCRdb table, and some are missing; sequencing was by immunoSEQ multiplex PCR. The data contain a few hundred thousand clones, approximately 13% of them seen just once; the ten biggest clones take up roughly 0.019%. These receptors' targets are unknown. Study findings and constraints: Shortening of TCRB CDR3s, moderate but significant, appeared in all four CD4+ subsets of Type 1 diabetes patients.

Sequencing input: naive CD4+ T cells from blood. The origin of the receptors is a young man with type 1 diabetes.

This rearrangement joins TRBV19 to TRBJ1-1; D not certain. Germline V gene sequence: CDR1 LNHDA, CDR2 SQIVND (reference sequence). The CDR3 spans 13 residues. Trimming shortened V by 5 bases and J by 0 bases, and 7 bases separated the two germline ends. CDR3 residues: CASSVGVNTEAFF. DNA for the CDR3: TGTGCCAGTAGTGTCGGTGTGAACACTGAAGCTTTCTTT.

This chain joins TRBV29-1 and TRBJ2-1; D unresolved. The V gene lost 6 bases and the J gene lost 2 bases, with 17 bases spanning the gap. CDR1 is SQVTM and CDR2 is ANQGSEA in the germline V gene. This CDR3 contains 15 residues. CDR3: CSVKLSVPAYNEQFF. In DNA, the CDR3 is TGCAGCGTCAAACTTTCGGTGCCGGCCTACAATGAGCAGTTCTTC.

This clone came up a few times. The CDR3 loop reads CASRGTGGTEQYF. CDR3 DNA sequence: TGTGCCAGCAGGGGGACAGGGGGAACAGAGCAGTACTTC. The chain links TRBV2 to TRBJ2-7; 11 bases map to TRBD1. The CDR3 is 13 amino acids. V lost 6 bases, J lost 7 bases, and 5 bases stayed unmatched. Germline V gene lookup returns CDR1 SNHLY and CDR2 FYNNEI.

The V call is TRBV11-2, the J call TRBJ2-7; D might be TRBD1 (5 bases). The V end lost 5 bases, the J end lost 4 bases, and 12 bases lay between the germline ends. Germline CDR1 reads SGHAT; CDR2 reads FQNNGV. This CDR3 spans 13 amino acids. The CDR3 bases are TGTGCCAGCAGCAAGGACACTTTTTACGAGCAGTACTTC. It is translated as CASSKDTFYEQYF.

V usage is TRBV7-2 and J usage is TRBJ2-7; tentative D call: TRBD2 (5 bases). This CDR3 comprises 15 residues. The germline V gene has CDR1 SGHTA and CDR2 FQGNSA. V lost 0 bases and J lost 2, with 11 bases in between. The CDR3: CASSLASGLAYEQYF. The CDR3 nucleotides read TGTGCCAGCAGCTTAGCCTCTGGACTGGCCTACGAGCAGTACTTC.

The chain uses TRBV29-1 and TRBJ2-3, with D uncertain. V lost 5 bases and J 5 bases, leaving 11 bases between the germline ends. This CDR3 region has 12 residues. Germline V gives CDR1 SQVTM, CDR2 ANQGSEA. The CDR3 reads CSVNPKKDTQYF. The CDR3 DNA sequence: TGCAGCGTTAACCCTAAGAAAGATACGCAGTATTTT.

This clone was seen a handful of times. This chain connects TRBV6-1 to TRBJ1-1; no clear D. This CDR3 is 12 amino acids long. Germline V lookup: CDR1 MNHNS, CDR2 SASEGT. Trimming left V 4 bases short and J 2 bases short, with 5 bases between. This chain's CDR3 is CASSVVNTEAFF. Written as DNA, the CDR3 is TGTGCCAGCAGTGTAGTAAACACTGAAGCTTTCTTT.

This clone has only a few counts. The chain carries TRBV18 and TRBJ1-5; D is possibly TRBD1 (6 bases). CDR1 and CDR2 from the germline V gene are KGHSH and LQKENI. V lost 4 bases and J 5 bases, leaving 9 bases between the germline ends. The CDR3 extends over 13 amino acids. CDR3 in amino acids: CASSLGADQPQHF. The DNA of the CDR3 is TGTGCCAGCTCACTGGGGGCGGATCAGCCCCAGCATTTT.

The chain has TRBV18 and TRBJ2-3; 13 bases agree with TRBD2. CDR1 is KGHSH, CDR2 LQKENI, per germline. The ends lost 2 bases at V and 2 bases at J; junction bases unmatched: 1. CDR3 size: 16 residues. CDR3 residues: CASSPGTSGTTDTQYF. CDR3 nucleotide sequence: TGTGCCAGCTCACCAGGGACTAGCGGGACCACAGATACGCAGTATTTT.

This clone was detected a few times. The rearrangement joins TRBV7-9 to TRBJ1-2; TRBD1 matches 11 bases. The V and J ends lost 5 bases and 8 bases, in that order; junction bases with no gene match: 7. This CDR3 region has 14 residues. Germline CDR1 reads SEHNR; CDR2 reads FQNEAQ (reference sequence). The CDR3: CASSERTGGFGYTF. DNA of the CDR3: TGTGCCAGCAGCGAACGGACAGGGGGCTTCGGCTACACCTTC.

This clone has just a few counts. The gene calls are TRBV6-6 and TRBJ2-5; 8 positions match TRBD1. With V trimmed by 6 bases and J by 2 bases, 8 bases remained unmatched. Germline CDR1 is MNHNY and CDR2 is SVGAGI (reference sequence). CDR3 length: 15 amino acids. CDR3 region: CASSQTRQGQETQYF. In DNA form, the CDR3 reads TGTGCCAGCAGCCAGACTCGACAGGGGCAAGAGACCCAGTACTTC.

The chain is built from TRBV5-1 and TRBJ2-4; 10 nucleotides agree with TRBD2. Germline V gene lookup returns CDR1 SGHRS and CDR2 YFSETQ. The CDR3 length is 14 residues. The trim removed 3 bases at V and 5 bases at J, leaving 2 bases unmatched. CDR3: CASSSGLAENIQYF. CDR3 DNA sequence: TGCGCCAGCAGCTCAGGACTAGCGGAAAACATTCAGTACTTC.

This clone was seen more than once but under ten times. CDR3 residues: CASSVVEKETQYF. The CDR3 DNA is TGTGCCAGCTCGGTCGTAGAAAAAGAGACCCAGTACTTC. V gene TRBV18 combines with J gene TRBJ2-5; D is unresolved. Germline V lookup: CDR1 KGHSH, CDR2 LQKENI. V lost 6 bases and J lost 3, with 11 bases in between. The CDR3 length is 13 residues.

A few counts support this clone. The V and J genes are TRBV27 and TRBJ2-5, with 13 bases fitting TRBD2. Germline trimming cut 0 bases from V and 2 bases from J; bases unmatched to any gene: 0. Germline loops: CDR1 MNHEY, CDR2 SMNVEV (reference sequence). The CDR3 has 16 amino acids. The CDR3 bases are TGTGCCAGCAGTTTATCGGGACTAGCGGGACAAGAGACCCAGTACTTC. As protein: CASSLSGLAGQETQYF.

The rearrangement joins TRBV5-1 to TRBJ1-3; 7 bases line up with TRBD1. V lost 4 bases and J lost 0; bases outside the gene matches: 4. This CDR3 comprises 15 residues. CDR1 and CDR2 (germline): SGHRS, YFSETQ. CDR3 nucleotide sequence: TGCGCCAGCAGCCCTACAGGGGACTCTGGAAACACCATATATTTT. Protein sequence: CASSPTGDSGNTIYF.

V usage is TRBV29-1 and J usage is TRBJ1-2; D is ambiguous. In germline, CDR1 is SQVTM, CDR2 ANQGSEA. This CDR3 spans 10 amino acids. The ends were cut back, 3 bases at V and 6 bases at J, with 5 bases in the middle. The CDR3 DNA sequence: TGCAGCGTTGAGGCGGATGGCTACACCTTC. It encodes CSVEADGYTF.

This clone was seen a handful of times. V usage is TRBV14 and J usage is TRBJ2-7; tentatively, D is TRBD2 (5 bases). V was cut by 4 bases and J by 4 bases, with 14 bases left in between. The CDR3 runs to 14 residues. The germline V gene has CDR1 SGHDN and CDR2 FVKESK. The CDR3 region has the DNA TGTGCCAGCAGCCGGACTGACTTGGGTTACGAGCAGTACTTC. As protein: CASSRTDLGYEQYF.

In its sample, this clone was seen a few times. The CDR3 protein is CASSVSGSWNEQFF. CDR3 sequence (DNA): TGTGCCAGCAGTGTTAGCGGGAGTTGGAATGAGCAGTTCTTC. V gene TRBV25-1 combines with J gene TRBJ2-1; 9 bases are a match to TRBD2. The CDR3 is 14 residues long. CDR1 and CDR2 from the germline V gene are MGHDK and SYGVNS. Losses at the gene ends were 4 bases for V and 7 bases for J; bases not matched to a gene: 5.

The sample holds a few counts of this clone. The rearrangement uses TRBV28 and TRBJ1-1, with D hard to call. The CDR3 runs 13 residues. Germline V lookup: CDR1 MDHEN, CDR2 SYDVKM. V dropped 6 bases and J dropped 7 bases, with 15 bases sitting between them. CDR3 residues: CASSTETRVEAFF. Here the CDR3 DNA reads TGTGCCAGCAGCACTGAGACACGAGTTGAAGCTTTCTTT.

Points on this clone: In the same sample, other DNA sequences code for this CDR3. The rearrangement uses TRBV19 and TRBJ2-6; unclear D gene. V lost 8 bases to trimming and J lost 0 bases, with 11 bases between them. Germline lookup yields CDR1 LNHDA and CDR2 SQIVND (reference sequence). The CDR3 has 15 residues. CDR3 bases: TGTGCCAGTTCTATCGGGTCCTCTGGGGCCAACGTCCTGACTTTC. It translates to CASSIGSSGANVLTF.

This clone was counted between two and nine times. The chain employs TRBV5-1 and TRBJ1-1; the match to TRBD1 covers 9 bases. Germline CDR1 reads SGHRS; CDR2 reads YFSETQ. J gave up 2 bases and V 4 bases, and 6 bases lay outside the gene matches. This CDR3 is 15 amino acids long. CDR3 loop: CASSLAGQGNTEAFF. The DNA for the CDR3 is TGCGCCAGCAGCCTTGCGGGACAGGGAAACACTGAAGCTTTCTTT.

The chain employs TRBV30 and TRBJ1-2; 9 nucleotides agree with TRBD1. Germline lookup yields CDR1 GTSNPN and CDR2 SVGIG (reference sequence). There are 13 residues in the CDR3. With 5 bases clipped from V and 3 bases from J, the junction kept 4 bases outside the gene matches. CDR3 DNA: TGTGCCTGGGGGGGACAGGGAGACTATGGCTACACCTTC. It codes for CAWGGQGDYGYTF.

As for this clone: The same CDR3 also results from other DNA sequences found in this sample. This rearrangement joins TRBV30 to TRBJ1-5; TRBD1 aligns across 9 bases. This CDR3 contains 13 residues. Germline CDR1 GTSNPN, CDR2 SVGIG (reference sequence). The J segment lost 5 bases and the V segment lost 1 base, leaving 0 bases of the junction unmatched. In DNA form, the CDR3 reads TGTGCCTGGAGTGGACAGGGGGATCAGCCCCAGCATTTT. Translated: CAWSGQGDQPQHF.

This clone showed up just a few times. This chain connects TRBV9 to TRBJ2-3; 15 bases match TRBD2. The V and J ends lost 3 bases and 4 bases, in that order; junction bases with no gene match: 6. The V gene's germline CDR1 is SGDLS and CDR2 YYNGEE. The CDR3 sequence is 17 residues long. The CDR3 loop reads CASSGPGLAGGPDTQYF. As DNA, the CDR3 is TGTGCCAGCAGCGGCCCGGGACTAGCGGGGGGACCAGATACGCAGTATTTT. The full variable domain, rest sourced from reference TRBV9 and TRBJ2-3, is DSGVTQTPKHLITATGQRVTLRCSPRSGDLSVYWYQQSLDQGLQFLIQYYNGEERAKGNILERFSAQQFPDLHSELNLSSLELGDSALYFCASSGPGLAGGPDTQYFGPGTRLTVL.

This clone was seen a handful of times. The V and J genes are TRBV5-1 and TRBJ2-7, with TRBD2 as a possible D gene (6 bases). The CDR3 runs 15 residues. V was cut by 3 bases and J by 5 bases, with 18 bases left in between. Germline V gene lookup returns CDR1 SGHRS and CDR2 YFSETQ. The CDR3 region has the DNA TGCGCCAGCAGCTCGAGACCCTCGGGAGTCGACGAGCAGTACTTC. Translating it yields CASSSRPSGVDEQYF. The complete variable domain, with remaining parts taken from reference TRBV5-1 and TRBJ2-7, reads KAGVTQTPRYLIKTRGQQVTLSCSPISGHRSVSWYQQTPGQGLQFLFEYFSETQRNKGNFPGRFSGRQFSNSRSEMNVSTLELGDSALYLCASSSRPSGVDEQYFGPGTRLTVT.

This clone was counted between two and nine times. This chain connects TRBV21-1 to TRBJ1-2. TRBV21-1 is a pseudogene segment. CDR3 size: 14 residues. The CDR3 spells CASSNRGRRDGYTF. The CDR3 nucleotides are TGTGCCAGCAGCAATCGGGGAAGAAGAGATGGCTACACCTTC.

This clone was observed a handful of times. The chain couples TRBV18 to TRBJ2-3; 8 nucleotides match TRBD1. Losses at the gene ends were 4 bases for V and 5 bases for J; bases not matched to a gene: 5. This CDR3 is built from 14 residues. Germline V gene sequence: CDR1 KGHSH, CDR2 LQKENI. Written as DNA, the CDR3 is TGTGCCAGCTCACTGGGGACAGGAGTAGATACGCAGTATTTT. It translates to CASSLGTGVDTQYF.

The chain couples TRBV9 to TRBJ2-2, with TRBD1 matching over 7 bases. The CDR3 consists of 15 residues. The junction had 5 bases not matched to a gene; V was cut back by 3 bases and J by 3 bases. Germline loops: CDR1 SGDLS, CDR2 YYNGEE. This chain's CDR3 is CASSAGGIDTGELFF. The CDR3 DNA reads as TGTGCCAGCAGCGCAGGGGGAATTGACACCGGGGAGCTGTTTTTT.